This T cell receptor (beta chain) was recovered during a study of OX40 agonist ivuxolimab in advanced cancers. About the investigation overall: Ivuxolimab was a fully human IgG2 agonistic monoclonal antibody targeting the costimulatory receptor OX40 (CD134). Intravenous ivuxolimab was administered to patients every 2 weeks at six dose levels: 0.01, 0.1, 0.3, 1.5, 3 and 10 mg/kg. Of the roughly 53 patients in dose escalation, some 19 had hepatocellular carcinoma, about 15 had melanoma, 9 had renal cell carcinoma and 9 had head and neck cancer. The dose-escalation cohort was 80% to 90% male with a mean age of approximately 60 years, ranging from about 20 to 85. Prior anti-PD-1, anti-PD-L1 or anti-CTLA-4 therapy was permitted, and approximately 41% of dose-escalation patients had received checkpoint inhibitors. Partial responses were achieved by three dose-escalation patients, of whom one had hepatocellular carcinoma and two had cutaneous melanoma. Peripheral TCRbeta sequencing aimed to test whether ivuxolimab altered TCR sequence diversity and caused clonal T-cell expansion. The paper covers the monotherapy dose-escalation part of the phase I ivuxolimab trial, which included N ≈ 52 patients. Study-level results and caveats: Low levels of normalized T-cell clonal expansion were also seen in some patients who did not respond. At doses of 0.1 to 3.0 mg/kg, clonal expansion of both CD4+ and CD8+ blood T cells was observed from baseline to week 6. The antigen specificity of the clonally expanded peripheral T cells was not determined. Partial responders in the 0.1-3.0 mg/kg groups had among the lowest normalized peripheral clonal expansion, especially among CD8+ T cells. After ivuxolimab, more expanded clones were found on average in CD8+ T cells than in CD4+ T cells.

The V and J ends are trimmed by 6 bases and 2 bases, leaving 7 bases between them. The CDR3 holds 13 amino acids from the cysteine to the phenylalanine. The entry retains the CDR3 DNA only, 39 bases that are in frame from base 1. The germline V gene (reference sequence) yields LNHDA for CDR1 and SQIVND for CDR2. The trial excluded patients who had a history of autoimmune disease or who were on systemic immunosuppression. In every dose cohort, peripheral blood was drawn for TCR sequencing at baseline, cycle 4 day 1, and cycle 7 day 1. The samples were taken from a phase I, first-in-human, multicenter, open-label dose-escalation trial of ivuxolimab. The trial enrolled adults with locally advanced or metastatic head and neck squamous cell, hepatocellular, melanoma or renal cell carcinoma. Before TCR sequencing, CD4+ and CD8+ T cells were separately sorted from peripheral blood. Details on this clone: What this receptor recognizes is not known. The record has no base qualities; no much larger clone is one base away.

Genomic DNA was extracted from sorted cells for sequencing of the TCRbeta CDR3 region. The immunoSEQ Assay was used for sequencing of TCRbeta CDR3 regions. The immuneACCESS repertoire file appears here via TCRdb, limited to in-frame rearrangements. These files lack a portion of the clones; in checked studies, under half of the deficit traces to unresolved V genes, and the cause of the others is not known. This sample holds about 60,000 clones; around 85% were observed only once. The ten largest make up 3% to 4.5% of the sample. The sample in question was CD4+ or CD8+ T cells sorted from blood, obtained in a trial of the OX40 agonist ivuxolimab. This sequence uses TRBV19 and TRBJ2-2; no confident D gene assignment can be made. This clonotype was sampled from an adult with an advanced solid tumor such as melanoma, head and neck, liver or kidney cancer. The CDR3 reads CASRIHNTGELFF. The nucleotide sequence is TGTGCCAGTAGGATCCACAACACCGGGGAGCTGTTTTTT. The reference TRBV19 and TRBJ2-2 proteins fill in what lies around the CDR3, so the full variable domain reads DGGITQSPKYLFRKEGQNVTLSCEQNLNHDAMYWYRQDPGQGLRLIYYSQIVNDFQKGDIAEGYSVSREKKESFPLTVTSAQKNPTAFYLCASRIHNTGELFFGEGSRLTVL.